Each of the 20 T cell receptor beta chains below was sequenced from the same sample in a study of blood T cell repertoires in COVID-19. TCRdb keeps only in-frame clones here, not all; method: immunoSEQ multiplex PCR. Found here are 100,000 to 150,000 clones, more than 75% of them singletons; the top ten hold less than 2.5%. Material for sequencing was peripheral blood. All receptors derive from a man between 65 and 85 years old with active COVID-19.

This clone was picked up one time. The CDR3 region is CASTASGSGEDEQFF. CDR3 DNA sequence: TGTGCCAGCACCGCTTCGGGTAGCGGGGAGGATGAGCAGTTCTTC. The V and J genes are TRBV28 and TRBJ2-1, with 8 bases lining up with TRBD2. The CDR3 contains 15 residues. CDR1 and CDR2 (germline): MDHEN, SYDVKM. V lost 7 bases to trimming and J lost 8 bases; unmatched junction nucleotides: 13.

V and J are TRBV5-1 and TRBJ2-1; the match to TRBD2 covers 14 bases. The CDR3 loop spans 16 amino acids. CDR1 is SGHRS, CDR2 YFSETQ, per germline. The trim removed 0 bases at V and 6 bases at J, leaving 2 bases unmatched. The CDR3 is CASSLAGLAGVNEQFF. Written as DNA, the CDR3 is TGCGCCAGCAGCTTGGCGGGACTAGCGGGAGTCAATGAGCAGTTCTTC. Full variable domain (outside the CDR3, taken from reference TRBV5-1 and TRBJ2-1): KAGVTQTPRYLIKTRGQQVTLSCSPISGHRSVSWYQQTPGQGLQFLFEYFSETQRNKGNFPGRFSGRQFSNSRSEMNVSTLELGDSALYLCASSLAGLAGVNEQFFGPGTRLTVL.

The rearrangement uses TRBV5-1 and TRBJ2-1; TRBD2 agrees at 13 bases. The CDR3 contains 15 residues. Germline V gene lookup returns CDR1 SGHRS and CDR2 YFSETQ. V trimming: 4 bases; J trimming: 7 bases; junction bases outside the gene matches: 5. CDR3 in DNA: TGCGCCAGCAGCAAGGAGGGACTAGCGGGAAATGAGCAGTTCTTC. Translation: CASSKEGLAGNEQFF. Combining the CDR3 with reference TRBV5-1 and TRBJ2-1 gives the whole variable domain KAGVTQTPRYLIKTRGQQVTLSCSPISGHRSVSWYQQTPGQGLQFLFEYFSETQRNKGNFPGRFSGRQFSNSRSEMNVSTLELGDSALYLCASSKEGLAGNEQFFGPGTRLTVL.

The CDR3 region has the DNA TGTGCCACCAGGACTAGCGGGGCCTACGAGCAGTACTTC. This codes for CATRTSGAYEQYF. V is TRBV27 and J is TRBJ2-7, with 12 bases matching TRBD2. Germline loops: CDR1 MNHEY, CDR2 SMNVEV (reference sequence). V lost 10 bases and J lost 2; bases outside the gene matches: 3. The CDR3 totals 13 residues.

The rearrangement uses TRBV2 and TRBJ2-1; 11 positions agree with TRBD1. Germline CDR1 SNHLY, CDR2 FYNNEI. CDR3 size: 16 residues. V was pared by 3 bases and J by 2 bases, with 3 bases of the junction left unmatched. The DNA of the CDR3 is TGTGCCAGCAGTGATCCGGGACAGGGGGCCTACAATGAGCAGTTCTTC. Its protein product is CASSDPGQGAYNEQFF.

The genes are TRBV19 and TRBJ2-7; D unresolved. Trimming cost V 5 bases and J 4 bases, with 12 bases left between them. The CDR3 has 13 amino acids. Germline V gene lookup returns CDR1 LNHDA and CDR2 SQIVND (reference sequence). The CDR3 is CASSLTPGYEQYF. The DNA for the CDR3 is TGTGCCAGTAGTCTCACCCCCGGGTACGAGCAGTACTTC.

CDR3 residues: CASSLAGGYTF. In DNA, the CDR3 is TGTGCCAGCAGTCTAGCGGGTGGCTACACCTTC. This chain joins TRBV25-1 and TRBJ1-2; D gene uncertain. CDR1 is MGHDK and CDR2 is SYGVNS in the germline V gene. The CDR3 has 11 residues. V was shortened by 5 bases and J by 7 bases, with 8 bases between the two germline ends.

The chain carries TRBV10-3 and TRBJ1-2; D is possibly TRBD1 (6 bases). This CDR3 comprises 14 residues. Germline assignment: CDR1 ENHRY and CDR2 SYGVKD. The V and J ends lost 7 bases and 3 bases respectively, with 15 bases between them. The CDR3 DNA sequence: TGTGCCATCACTCGGGATCCAGGGGACTATGGCTACACCTTC. Translating it yields CAITRDPGDYGYTF.

The chain couples TRBV28 to TRBJ2-3; TRBD2 matches 11 bases. CDR3 length: 20 residues. Per germline, CDR1 MDHEN and CDR2 SYDVKM. V shed 4 bases and J 3 bases; nucleotides not matched to a gene: 18. In DNA form, the CDR3 reads TGTGCCAGCAGTTCCCCCCGCCGTAGCGGGAGGGCTGGGAAAACAGATACGCAGTATTTT. Amino acids: CASSSPRRSGRAGKTDTQYF.

V usage is TRBV6-5 and J usage is TRBJ1-3; no clear D gene. The germline gives CDR1 MNHEY, CDR2 SVGAGI. The CDR3 is made up of 12 amino acids. V gave up 6 bases and J gave up 4 bases, with 7 bases separating them. The CDR3 DNA reads TGTGCCAGCAGGGCTCCCGGAAACACCATATATTTT. As protein: CASRAPGNTIYF.

This chain links TRBV28 with TRBJ1-2, with D possibly matching TRBD1 (5 bases). The CDR3 length is 14 residues. Trimming took 3 bases from V and 4 from J, leaving 12 bases between them. Germline V CDR1 and CDR2: MDHEN, SYDVKM. CDR3 protein: CASSFGRDPYGYTF. CDR3 DNA: TGTGCCAGCAGTTTCGGGAGGGACCCCTATGGCTACACCTTC.

The V and J genes are TRBV28 and TRBJ2-3, with a tentative D call TRBD2 (6 bases). Germline V gene lookup returns CDR1 MDHEN and CDR2 SYDVKM. The ends were cut back, 3 bases at V and 1 base at J, with 14 bases in the middle. This CDR3 spans 16 amino acids. The CDR3 coding sequence is TGTGCCAGCAGTTTTGTTGAGCGCGGGGGCACAGATACGCAGTATTTT. The encoded protein is CASSFVERGGTDTQYF.

V and J are TRBV11-2 and TRBJ1-4; 11 bases fit TRBD1. The V and J ends lost 5 bases and 7 bases, in that order; junction bases with no gene match: 6. Germline V gene data show CDR1 as SGHAT and CDR2 as FQNNGV. This CDR3 is 15 amino acids long. The CDR3 DNA reads TGTGCCAGCAGCCCTGTGGGACAGGGGGGTGAAAAACTGTTTTTT. It encodes CASSPVGQGGEKLFF.

This chain joins TRBV5-8 and TRBJ2-7; 7 positions agree with TRBD1. CDR1 is SGHTS and CDR2 is YDEGEE in the germline V gene. The V segment lost 4 bases and the J segment 2 bases; nucleotides outside the gene matches: 9. The CDR3 sequence is 15 residues long. CDR3 region: CASSPGQFGAYEQYF. The CDR3 DNA sequence: TGTGCCAGCAGCCCGGGACAGTTCGGAGCCTACGAGCAGTACTTC.

The rearrangement uses TRBV29-1 and TRBJ1-1, with TRBD1 identical over 11 bases. Trimming at V came to 6 bases and at J to 5 bases, leaving 8 bases not matched to a gene. The length of the CDR3 is 14 residues. CDR1 is SQVTM, CDR2 ANQGSEA, per germline. DNA for the CDR3: TGCAGCGTCCCATCGGGACAGGGGGGGACTGAAGCTTTCTTT. Translating gives CSVPSGQGGTEAFF.

The chain employs TRBV28 and TRBJ1-2; TRBD1 agrees at 8 bases. The J segment lost 8 bases and the V segment lost 3 bases, leaving 17 bases of the junction unmatched. The CDR3 totals 17 residues. Looked up from germline, CDR1 is MDHEN and CDR2 is SYDVKM. The CDR3 DNA is TGTGCCAGCAGTTTCGTCGACCCGGACAGGGACTCGCGGGGCTACACCTTC. This gives the protein CASSFVDPDRDSRGYTF.

This chain links TRBV7-9 with TRBJ1-4; possible D gene TRBD1, 5 bases. Germline-derived CDR1 and CDR2 are SEHNR and FQNEAQ (reference sequence). Between the trimmed V and J ends, which lost 3 bases and 13 bases, there was a span of 21 bases. The CDR3 is 15 amino acids. CDR3 sequence reads: CASSLTVTLGSGLFF. The CDR3 DNA sequence: TGTGCCAGCAGCTTGACAGTGACTTTAGGGTCGGGACTGTTTTTT.

V usage is TRBV14 and J usage is TRBJ1-1; D is possibly TRBD1 (6 bases). The V gene lost 0 bases and the J gene lost 5 bases, with 16 bases spanning the gap. Germline values: CDR1 SGHDN, CDR2 FVKESK. The CDR3 length is 16 residues. This chain's CDR3 is CASSQERWGRRTEAFF. The CDR3 region has the DNA TGTGCCAGCAGCCAAGAGAGGTGGGGGCGACGGACTGAAGCTTTCTTT.

The genes are TRBV24-1 and TRBJ2-1; 8 nucleotides match TRBD2. The CDR3 covers 13 residues. CDR1 and CDR2 (germline): KGHDR, SFDVKD. The trim removed 4 bases at V and 7 bases at J, leaving 2 bases unmatched. CDR3 nucleotide sequence: TGTGCCACCAGTGAGGGGACTAGAAATGAGCAGTTCTTC. Its translation is CATSEGTRNEQFF.

This clone was recorded only once. The CDR3 region is CATSAPSGRGSSYNEQFF. In DNA, the CDR3 is TGTGCCACCAGTGCTCCTAGCGGGAGGGGCAGCTCCTACAATGAGCAGTTCTTC. The gene calls are TRBV24-1 and TRBJ2-1; 12 bases are shared with TRBD2. Germline V gene data show CDR1 as KGHDR and CDR2 as SFDVKD. The CDR3 has 18 amino acids. The trim removed 5 bases at V and 0 bases at J, leaving 7 bases unmatched.